Reported below is one T cell receptor (beta chain). Its matching antigen is unknown. The sample's treatment: about 20 received Ad26.COV2.S at low or high dose, single or two shots; about 5 received placebo; per-sample allocation not given. The samples were gathered on day 63 after the first injection of vaccine or placebo. A Boston donor was an adult aged 18-55 years. The sample is drawn from a study of Ad26.COV2.S vaccination and SARS-CoV-2 variants. Study details: The COV1001 Ad26.COV2.S trial arm included the donor. The authors gave Ad26.COV2.S intramuscularly, either once or twice 56 days apart.

General study points: Substantial breadth was reported for post-vaccination spike-specific CD8+ and CD4+ T cells.

CDR1 is SGHNT, CDR2 YENEEA, per germline. The CDR3 contains 16 residues. Trimming took 4 bases from V and 5 from J; bases not matched to a gene: 13. This table comes from immunoSEQ multiplex PCR, and its TCRdb copy is limited to in-frame clones, with some not included. The table includes about 440,000 clones, less than 95% detected once. This sample comprised peripheral blood, obtained in a trial of Ad26.COV2.S vaccine versus placebo. The clonotype originates from a person between 18 and 65 years old who received the Ad26.COV2.S COVID-19 vaccine or a placebo. The rearrangement joins TRBV11-3 to TRBJ2-5; 7 nucleotides line up with TRBD2. CDR3 in amino acids: CASSSPPRLAGETQYF. The CDR3 nucleotides read TGTGCCAGCAGCTCACCCCCTCGACTAGCAGGGGAGACCCAGTACTTC.